This TCR beta chain was recorded in a study of blood T cell repertoires in COVID-19. Study-wide background: The origin of the acute and convalescent COVID-19 samples was the United States, Italy and Spain. In each case, the material was cDNA or gDNA derived from T cells, B-cell-depleted T cells, or PBMCs.

This clone was counted once. The CDR3 runs 13 residues. Germline V gene sequence: CDR1 SQVTM, CDR2 ANQGSEA. Trimming pared 7 bases from V and 0 bases from J, leaving 12 bases between. In the authors' methods: Amplification of reference gene primers was used by the study to estimate nucleated cell counts. Sequencing used immunoSEQ multiplex PCR; TCRdb keeps in-frame clones, though not all of them. V and J calls and clone size are given by that table; D and trimming were obtained from the DNA. The repertoire holds 90,000 to 120,000 clones, with 88% as singletons. J is TRBJ1-2 and V is TRBV29-1, with no clear D. The specimen sequenced was peripheral blood. This TCR derives from a woman aged 55-69 years with acute or convalescent COVID-19. CDR3 in DNA: TGCAGCGCCAAGGCAGGTTCTAACTATGGCTACACCTTC. Protein product: CSAKAGSNYGYTF.